The clone carrying this T cell receptor beta chain was counted many times. Its antigen is unidentified. Sample time point: patch test 2, 6 weeks after DPC sensitization. Described treatment: therapeutic diphenylcyclopropenone sensitization with weekly scalp DPC. These data are taken from a study of human T cells and chemical hapten exposure. Study outcomes and limitations: There was no change with DPC sensitization in TCRs above 1 in 1000 frequency.

TCRdb ran MiXCR on the RACE reads and lists one entry per CDR3 protein. The sample yields 25,000 to 30,000 distinct CDR3 sequences, 8% to 10% seen once. The sequencing used whole blood, collected in connection with sensitization to the hapten diphenylcyclopropenone (DPC). This TCR was sampled from a young man with alopecia areata. Some clones in this sample may be carry-over from other donors' samples.

The CDR3 here is CASSSGTSGRYADTQYF. The CDR3 DNA sequence: TGTGCCAGCAGCTCCGGGACTAGCGGGAGGTATGCAGATACGCAGTATTTT. V and J are TRBV11-2 and TRBJ2-3; 15 nucleotides align to TRBD2. Germline V gene sequence: CDR1 SGHAT, CDR2 FQNNGV. V was clipped by 4 bases and J by 4 bases; unmatched bases: 6. The CDR3 loop spans 17 amino acids.